One and the same sample provided the 15 T cell receptor beta chains below, sequenced in a study of blood T cell repertoires in COVID-19. Libraries were prepared by immunoSEQ multiplex PCR; TCRdb keeps only in-frame clonotypes and omits some of them. There are approximately 230,000 clones in the sample; approximately 88% occur only once, and around 6.3% lies in the top ten. Sequenced input: peripheral blood. Receptors were obtained from a woman in her twenties or thirties with COVID-19, enrolled during active disease.

The chain is built from TRBV10-3 and TRBJ2-2; 9 positions match TRBD2. J was trimmed by 5 bases and V by 0 bases; bases with no gene match: 4. This CDR3 spans 16 amino acids. CDR1 and CDR2 (germline): ENHRY, SYGVKD. The CDR3 nucleotides are TGTGCCATCAGTGAGTCGTTAGCGGGAGTGACCGGGGAGCTGTTTTTT. Translated, it gives CAISESLAGVTGELFF.

The V call is TRBV3-1 (or the pseudogene TRBV3-2), the J call TRBJ2-4; D possibly corresponds to TRBD2 (7 bases). V lost 4 bases and J lost 9, with 13 bases in between. The CDR3 contains 13 residues. Looked up from germline, CDR1 is LGHDT and CDR2 is YNNKEL (reference sequence). The CDR3 sequence: CASSPRGGFIQYF. In nucleotides, the CDR3 is TGTGCCAGCAGCCCAAGGGGGGGGTTCATTCAGTACTTC.

The V gene is TRBV2, the J gene TRBJ1-2; a possible D gene is TRBD1 (6 bases). With 5 bases removed from V and 4 bases from J, the gap between germline ends came to 14 bases. The CDR3 extends over 14 amino acids. Germline assignment: CDR1 SNHLY and CDR2 FYNNEI. The CDR3: CASSIGQTSYGYTF. The CDR3 nucleotides are TGTGCCAGCAGTATTGGACAGACTTCCTATGGCTACACCTTC. The full variable domain, in which reference TRBV2 and TRBJ1-2 provide the parts outside the CDR3, is EPEVTQTPSHQVTQMGQEVILRCVPISNHLYFYWYRQILGQKVEFLVSFYNNEISEKSEIFDDQFSVERPDGSNFTLKIRSTKLEDSAMYFCASSIGQTSYGYTFGSGTRLTVV.

This clone was recorded once. The CDR3 sequence: CASSPREGKHEQFF. In DNA, the CDR3 is TGTGCCAGCTCACCACGGGAGGGGAAGCATGAGCAGTTCTTC. The rearrangement joins TRBV18 to TRBJ2-1; 7 nucleotides match TRBD2. The J segment lost 8 bases and the V segment lost 1 base, leaving 5 bases of the junction unmatched. This CDR3 has 14 amino acids. The germline V gene has CDR1 KGHSH and CDR2 LQKENI.

The rearrangement joins TRBV6-4 to TRBJ2-2, with TRBD1 matching 9 bases. J gave up 7 bases and V 6 bases, and 6 bases lay outside the gene matches. Germline CDR1 MRHNA, CDR2 SNTAGT. The CDR3 has 14 amino acids. CDR3 amino acids: CASSRDRDIGELFF. In DNA form, the CDR3 reads TGTGCCAGCAGCCGGGACAGGGATATCGGGGAGCTGTTTTTT.

This rearrangement joins TRBV18 to TRBJ1-6, with a possible D match to TRBD1 (6 bases). V dropped 0 bases and J dropped 10 bases, with 10 bases sitting between them. The CDR3 covers 14 residues. Germline assignment: CDR1 KGHSH and CDR2 LQKENI. This CDR3 reads CASSPPGAYSPLHF. The DNA of the CDR3 is TGTGCCAGCTCACCACCGGGGGCATACTCACCCCTCCACTTT.

This rearrangement joins TRBV9 to TRBJ1-1; no definite D call. V lost 0 bases and J 3 bases, leaving 9 bases between the germline ends. Per the germline V gene, CDR1 is SGDLS and CDR2 is YYNGEE. The CDR3 runs to 14 residues. CDR3 DNA: TGTGCCAGCAGCGTAGTGGACTTAGACACTGAAGCTTTCTTT. It is translated as CASSVVDLDTEAFF.

V usage is TRBV11-2 and J usage is TRBJ2-2; 11 nucleotides align to TRBD2. V lost 2 bases to trimming and J lost 6 bases; unmatched junction nucleotides: 2. Germline V lookup: CDR1 SGHAT, CDR2 FQNNGV. CDR3 length equals 15 residues. DNA of the CDR3: TGTGCCAGCAGCTTATATAGCGGGGGGGCCGGGGAGCTGTTTTTT. It translates to CASSLYSGGAGELFF.

The genes are TRBV5-4 and TRBJ1-4; tentatively, D is TRBD1 (6 bases). Germline assignment: CDR1 SGHNT and CDR2 YYREEE (reference sequence). Trimming removed 0 bases at V and 7 bases at J, with 13 bases between. The CDR3 contains 15 residues. CDR3 DNA sequence: TGTGCCAGCAGCTTGGAGGGGGAGGGGTCTGAAAAACTGTTTTTT. Translation gives CASSLEGEGSEKLFF.

The chain has TRBV6-6 and TRBJ1-4, with TRBD1 matching 8 bases. Germline V CDR1 and CDR2: MNHNY, SVGAGI (reference sequence). This CDR3 has 16 residues. Losses at the gene ends were 3 bases for V and 6 bases for J; bases not matched to a gene: 9. CDR3 sequence: CASSYAAGGADEKLFF. The CDR3 bases are TGTGCCAGCAGTTATGCAGCAGGGGGCGCGGATGAAAAACTGTTTTTT.

The rearrangement uses TRBV4-3 and TRBJ1-6; 7 nucleotides match TRBD1. J lost 7 bases, V lost 5 bases, and 14 bases had no gene match. The germline CDR1 and CDR2 sequences are LGHNA and YSLEER. CDR3 size: 17 residues. The DNA for the CDR3 is TGCGCCAGCAGCGTTACTCCAGGGGGTTGGGAAAATTCACCCCTCCACTTT. It is translated as CASSVTPGGWENSPLHF.

The gene calls are TRBV6-6 and TRBJ1-1; a weak D match, TRBD1 (5 bases). Deletions cut 2 bases from V and 4 bases from J, with 8 bases between. Germline CDR1 is MNHNY and CDR2 is SVGAGI (reference sequence). The CDR3 has 13 amino acids. The chain's CDR3 is CASSYPRATEAFF. Written as DNA, the CDR3 is TGTGCCAGCAGTTACCCCAGGGCCACTGAAGCTTTCTTT.

The rearrangement uses TRBV19 and TRBJ2-7, with D possibly being TRBD2 (6 bases). The V gene lost 6 bases and the J gene lost 0 bases, with 15 bases spanning the gap. The length of the CDR3 is 15 residues. The germline V gene has CDR1 LNHDA and CDR2 SQIVND (reference sequence). The CDR3 here is CASRNRDLSSYEQYF. The CDR3 DNA sequence: TGTGCCAGTAGAAACCGGGACTTAAGCTCCTACGAGCAGTACTTC. Together with reference TRBV19 and TRBJ2-7, the CDR3 gives the full variable domain: DGGITQSPKYLFRKEGQNVTLSCEQNLNHDAMYWYRQDPGQGLRLIYYSQIVNDFQKGDIAEGYSVSREKKESFPLTVTSAQKNPTAFYLCASRNRDLSSYEQYFGPGTRLTVT.

This chain uses TRBV28 with TRBJ2-7; a weak D match, TRBD2 (6 bases). Germline V gene sequence: CDR1 MDHEN, CDR2 SYDVKM. The CDR3 is 15 residues long. V lost 7 bases and J 4 bases, leaving 20 bases between the germline ends. The CDR3: CASKTPMGGGYEQYF. In DNA, the CDR3 is TGTGCCAGCAAGACCCCAATGGGGGGAGGTTACGAGCAGTACTTC.

The chain recombines TRBV5-1 with TRBJ2-7; 8 positions agree with TRBD1. From germline, CDR1 is SGHRS and CDR2 YFSETQ. CDR3 length: 15 amino acids. The ends lost 4 bases at V and 1 base at J; junction bases unmatched: 7. This chain's CDR3 is CASSEGTGLSYEQYF. DNA of the CDR3: TGCGCCAGCAGCGAGGGGACAGGTCTATCCTACGAGCAGTACTTC.